The clone carrying this T cell receptor beta chain was recorded many times. The CDR3 consists of 15 residues. V lost 5 bases and J 3 bases, leaving 17 bases between the germline ends. Germline values: CDR1 LNHDA, CDR2 SQIVND (reference sequence). The sample comes from a study of tumor-infiltrating lymphocytes in oesophageal squamous cell carcinoma. TCRdb fed the PCR reads into MiXCR, producing one record per CDR3 protein. The table lists tens of thousands of distinct CDR3 sequences, about a third of them singletons. V is TRBV19 and J is TRBJ2-7; D is perhaps TRBD1 (6 bases). This sequence was found in a female donor with esophageal squamous cell carcinoma. The sequenced sample was esophageal tumor tissue. CDR3 in DNA: TGTGCCAGTAGTGCGACGGGACATGGGGACTACGAGCAGTACTTC. It is translated as CASSATGHGDYEQYF.